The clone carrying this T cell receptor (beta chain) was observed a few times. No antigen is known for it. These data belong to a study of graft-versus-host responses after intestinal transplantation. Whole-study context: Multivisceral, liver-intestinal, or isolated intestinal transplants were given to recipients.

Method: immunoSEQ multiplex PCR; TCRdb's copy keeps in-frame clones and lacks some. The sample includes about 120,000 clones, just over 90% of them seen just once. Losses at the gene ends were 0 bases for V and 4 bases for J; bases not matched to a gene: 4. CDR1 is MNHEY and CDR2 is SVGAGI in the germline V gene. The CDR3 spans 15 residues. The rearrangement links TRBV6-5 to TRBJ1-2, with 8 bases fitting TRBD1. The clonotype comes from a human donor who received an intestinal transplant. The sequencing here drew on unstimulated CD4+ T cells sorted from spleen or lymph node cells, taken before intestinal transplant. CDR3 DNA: TGTGCCAGCAGTTACTCAAGGGGGACAGGCTATGGCTACACCTTC. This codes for CASSYSRGTGYGYTF.